The rows below give T cell receptor beta chains drawn from one sample of a study of T-cell memory formation after mild COVID-19. TCRdb recomputed calls from the 5' RACE reads with MiXCR, one row per CDR3 protein. The repertoire holds some 82,000 distinct CDR3 sequences, roughly 13% seen once, with around 41% in the top ten. The sequencing input was PBMCs or a T cell subset sorted from them (not recorded which). These TCRs come from a man between 18 and 35 years old who had mild COVID-19 (a few samples of this study predate the infection). Cell type and time point are not known. The CDR3 runs from the conserved cysteine through the conserved F or W. D genes are given only for firm matches. Clone size is not always given. Where it is, it says once, few, many or a class for expanded clones.

TGTGCCAGCAGGAGGGTGGACAATGAGCAGTTCTTC | CASRRVDNEQFF | TRBV6-2/TRBV6-3 | - | TRBJ2-1 | -
TGTGCCAGCAGTGAGCGGACAGGGATCTATGGCTACACCTTC | CASSERTGIYGYTF | TRBV2 | few | TRBJ1-2 | TRBD1
TGTGCCAGCAGCCAAGAAGGGGCCGCCCTTGCCTACGAGCAGTACTTC | CASSQEGAALAYEQYF | TRBV3-1 | - | TRBJ2-7 | -
TGTGCCAGCAGTTACTCGACCCTCATGCCGACGTCTAACACTGAAGCTTTCTTT | CASSYSTLMPTSNTEAFF | TRBV6-5 | - | TRBJ1-1 | -
TGTGCCAGCAGCTCCTGGGACAGAGCTAGGAAGACCCAGTACTTC | CASSSWDRARKTQYF | TRBV7-2 | - | TRBJ2-5 | TRBD1
TGTGCCAGCAGCTCCACCCCGGACCGGGACATCGATTCACCCCTCCACTTT | CASSSTPDRDIDSPLHF | TRBV7-8 | few | TRBJ1-6 | -
TGTGCCAGCAGTGACAGGGTTGGAGATACGCAGTATTTT | CASSDRVGDTQYF | TRBV6-5 | - | TRBJ2-3 | TRBD1
TGCAGCGTTGAAGAGCCGTCTCTAGCACCCACAGATACGCAGTATTTT | CSVEEPSLAPTDTQYF | TRBV29-1 | many | TRBJ2-3 | -
TGTGCCAGCAGTTACACCAGGGACCGGTACTATGGCTACACCTTC | CASSYTRDRYYGYTF | TRBV6-6 | - | TRBJ1-2 | -
TGTGCCAGCAGCTCGGGGGGCGGTCCAGATACGCAGTATTTT | CASSSGGGPDTQYF | TRBV12-3/TRBV12-4 | few | TRBJ2-3 | -
TGCAGCGTGAACGAGCAGGGGCACGTCGACACTGAAGCTTTCTTT | CSVNEQGHVDTEAFF | TRBV29-1 | - | TRBJ1-1 | -
TGCAGCGTAGCTCGACAGGCAGATACGCAGTATTTT | CSVARQADTQYF | TRBV29-1 | few | TRBJ2-3 | -
TGTGCCAGCAGCCCACGGCAGGGGTTGAACACTGAAGCTTTCTTT | CASSPRQGLNTEAFF | TRBV5-6 | - | TRBJ1-1 | -
TGCGCCAGCGCCATTGGGACAGGGAAAGAGCAGTACTTC | CASAIGTGKEQYF | TRBV5-1 | - | TRBJ2-7 | TRBD1
TGTGCCAGCACTGGGTTAGGGGGCCACGAGCAGTACTTC | CASTGLGGHEQYF | TRBV2 | few | TRBJ2-7 | TRBD1